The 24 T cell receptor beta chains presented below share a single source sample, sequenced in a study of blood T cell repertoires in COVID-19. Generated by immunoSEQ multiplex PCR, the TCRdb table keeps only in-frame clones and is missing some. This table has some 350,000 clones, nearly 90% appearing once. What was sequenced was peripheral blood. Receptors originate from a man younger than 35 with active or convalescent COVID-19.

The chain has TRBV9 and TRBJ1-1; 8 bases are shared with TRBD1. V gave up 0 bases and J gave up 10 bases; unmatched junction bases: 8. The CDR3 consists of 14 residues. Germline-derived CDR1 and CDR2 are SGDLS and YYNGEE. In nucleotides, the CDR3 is TGTGCCAGCAGCGTAGGGGGACAGGCTCGGGGAGCTTTCTTT. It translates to CASSVGGQARGAFF.

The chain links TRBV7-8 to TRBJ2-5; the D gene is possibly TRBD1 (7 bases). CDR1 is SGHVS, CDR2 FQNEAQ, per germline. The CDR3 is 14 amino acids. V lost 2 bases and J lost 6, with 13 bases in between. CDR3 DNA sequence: TGTGCCAGCAGCTTAATCCAGGGGGGACAGACCCAGTACTTC. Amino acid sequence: CASSLIQGGQTQYF.

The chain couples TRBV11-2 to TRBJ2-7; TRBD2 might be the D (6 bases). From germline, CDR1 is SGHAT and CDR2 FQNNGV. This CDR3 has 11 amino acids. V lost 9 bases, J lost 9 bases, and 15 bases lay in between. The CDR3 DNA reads TGTGCCAGTACCTCGGGAGCAACGCAGTACTTC. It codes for CASTSGATQYF.

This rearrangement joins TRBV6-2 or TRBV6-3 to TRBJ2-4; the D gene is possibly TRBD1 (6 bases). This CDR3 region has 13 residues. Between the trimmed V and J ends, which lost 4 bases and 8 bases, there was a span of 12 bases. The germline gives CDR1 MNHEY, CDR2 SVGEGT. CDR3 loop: CASSLTGMDIQYF. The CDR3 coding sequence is TGTGCCAGCAGTTTAACAGGGATGGACATTCAGTACTTC.

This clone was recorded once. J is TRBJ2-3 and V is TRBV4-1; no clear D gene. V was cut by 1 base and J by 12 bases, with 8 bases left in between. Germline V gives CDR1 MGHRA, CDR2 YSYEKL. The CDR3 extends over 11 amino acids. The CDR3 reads CASSQATIQYF. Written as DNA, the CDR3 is TGCGCCAGCAGCCAAGCCACTATCCAGTATTTT.

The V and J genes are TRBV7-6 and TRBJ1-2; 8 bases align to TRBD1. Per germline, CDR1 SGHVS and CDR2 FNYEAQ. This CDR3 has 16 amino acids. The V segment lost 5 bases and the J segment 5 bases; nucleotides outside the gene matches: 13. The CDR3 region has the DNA TGTGCCAGCAGCGAAACCAACGGACAGGGCGGGTATGGCTACACCTTC. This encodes CASSETNGQGGYGYTF.

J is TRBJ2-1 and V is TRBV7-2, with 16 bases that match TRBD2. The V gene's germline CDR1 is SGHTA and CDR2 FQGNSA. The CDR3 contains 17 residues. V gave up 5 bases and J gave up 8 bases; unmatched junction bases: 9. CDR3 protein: CASSPQGLAGGGDEQFF. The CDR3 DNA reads TGTGCCAGCAGCCCTCAGGGACTAGCGGGAGGGGGCGATGAGCAGTTCTTC.

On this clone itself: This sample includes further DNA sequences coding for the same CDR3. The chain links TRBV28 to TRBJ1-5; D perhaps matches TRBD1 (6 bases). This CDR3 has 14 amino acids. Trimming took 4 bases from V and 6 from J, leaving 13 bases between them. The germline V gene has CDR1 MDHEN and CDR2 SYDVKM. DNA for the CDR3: TGTGCCAGCAGTTCCTCGACAGGTCGTCAGCCCCAGCATTTT. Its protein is CASSSSTGRQPQHF.

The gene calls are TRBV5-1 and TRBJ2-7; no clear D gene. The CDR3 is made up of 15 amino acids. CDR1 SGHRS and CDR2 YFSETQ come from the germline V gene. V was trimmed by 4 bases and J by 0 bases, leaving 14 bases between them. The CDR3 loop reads CASSVNPGSSYEQYF. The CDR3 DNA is TGCGCCAGCAGCGTCAACCCAGGTAGCTCCTACGAGCAGTACTTC.

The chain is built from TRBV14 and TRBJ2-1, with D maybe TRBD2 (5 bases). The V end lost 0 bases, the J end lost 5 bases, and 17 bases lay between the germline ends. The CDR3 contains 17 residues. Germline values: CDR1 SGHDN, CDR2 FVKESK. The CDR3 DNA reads TGTGCCAGCAGCCAAGATAAAGGCCTTCCGAGGGACAATGAGCAGTTCTTC. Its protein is CASSQDKGLPRDNEQFF.

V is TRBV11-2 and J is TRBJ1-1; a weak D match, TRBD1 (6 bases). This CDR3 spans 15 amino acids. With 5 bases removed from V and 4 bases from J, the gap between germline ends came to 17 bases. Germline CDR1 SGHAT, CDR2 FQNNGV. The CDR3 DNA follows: TGTGCCAGCAGCCCCCGACAGGTTTTTGGCACTGAAGCTTTCTTT. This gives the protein CASSPRQVFGTEAFF.

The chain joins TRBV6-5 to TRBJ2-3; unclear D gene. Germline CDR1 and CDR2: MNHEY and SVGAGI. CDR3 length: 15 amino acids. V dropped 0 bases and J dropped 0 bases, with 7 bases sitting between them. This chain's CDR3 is CASSYSPVSTDTQYF. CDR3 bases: TGTGCCAGCAGTTACTCCCCCGTCAGCACAGATACGCAGTATTTT.

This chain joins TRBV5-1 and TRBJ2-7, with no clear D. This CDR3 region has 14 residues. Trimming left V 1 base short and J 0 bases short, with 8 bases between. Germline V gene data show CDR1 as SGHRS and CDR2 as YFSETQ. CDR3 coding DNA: TGCGCCAGCAGCTTGCAGTCCTCCTCCTACGAGCAGTACTTC. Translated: CASSLQSSSYEQYF. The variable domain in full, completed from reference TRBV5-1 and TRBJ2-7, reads KAGVTQTPRYLIKTRGQQVTLSCSPISGHRSVSWYQQTPGQGLQFLFEYFSETQRNKGNFPGRFSGRQFSNSRSEMNVSTLELGDSALYLCASSLQSSSYEQYFGPGTRLTVT.

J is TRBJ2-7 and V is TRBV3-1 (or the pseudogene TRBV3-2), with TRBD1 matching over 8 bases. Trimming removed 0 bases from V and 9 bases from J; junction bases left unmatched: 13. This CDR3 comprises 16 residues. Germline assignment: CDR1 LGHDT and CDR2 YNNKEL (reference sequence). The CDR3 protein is CASSQDRAGGRQGQYF. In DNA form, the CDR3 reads TGTGCCAGCAGCCAAGATCGGGCAGGGGGCCGTCAGGGGCAGTACTTC.

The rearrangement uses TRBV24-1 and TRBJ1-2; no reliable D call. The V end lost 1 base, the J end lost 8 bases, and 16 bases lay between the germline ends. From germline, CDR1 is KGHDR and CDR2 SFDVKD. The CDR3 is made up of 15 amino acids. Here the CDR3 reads CATSDFSSQYWGYTF. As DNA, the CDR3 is TGTGCCACCAGTGATTTCTCCTCACAGTACTGGGGCTACACCTTC.

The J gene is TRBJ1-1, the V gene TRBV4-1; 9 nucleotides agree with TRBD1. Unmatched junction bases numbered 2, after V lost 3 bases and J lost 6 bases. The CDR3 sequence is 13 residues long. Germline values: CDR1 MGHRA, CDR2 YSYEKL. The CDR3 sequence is CASSHRDRAEAFF. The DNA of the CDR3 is TGCGCCAGCAGCCACCGGGACAGGGCTGAAGCTTTCTTT.

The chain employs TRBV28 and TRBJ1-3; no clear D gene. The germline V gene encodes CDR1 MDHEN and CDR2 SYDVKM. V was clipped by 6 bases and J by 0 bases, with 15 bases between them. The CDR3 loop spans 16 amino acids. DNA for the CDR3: TGTGCCAGCAGCCGATCCGGGTCAAACTCTGGAAACACCATATATTTT. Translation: CASSRSGSNSGNTIYF.

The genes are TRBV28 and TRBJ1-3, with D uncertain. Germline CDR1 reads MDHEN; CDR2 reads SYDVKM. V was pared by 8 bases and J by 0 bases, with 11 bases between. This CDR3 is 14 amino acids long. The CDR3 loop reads CASYDSNSGNTIYF. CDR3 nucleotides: TGTGCCAGCTATGACTCCAACTCTGGAAACACCATATATTTT.

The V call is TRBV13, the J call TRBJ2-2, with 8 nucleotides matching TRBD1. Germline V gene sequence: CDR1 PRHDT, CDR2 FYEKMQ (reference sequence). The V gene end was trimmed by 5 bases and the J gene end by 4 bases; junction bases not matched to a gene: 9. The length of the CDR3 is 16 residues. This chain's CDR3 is CASSPRTGKSTGELFF. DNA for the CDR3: TGTGCCAGCAGCCCCAGGACAGGGAAGAGCACCGGGGAGCTGTTTTTT.

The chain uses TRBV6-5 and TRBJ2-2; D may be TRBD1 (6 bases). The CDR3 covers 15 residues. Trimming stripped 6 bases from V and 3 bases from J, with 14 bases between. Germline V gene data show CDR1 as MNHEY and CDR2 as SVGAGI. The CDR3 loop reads CASSRDRPDTGELFF. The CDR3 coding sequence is TGTGCCAGCAGCCGAGACAGGCCGGACACCGGGGAGCTGTTTTTT.

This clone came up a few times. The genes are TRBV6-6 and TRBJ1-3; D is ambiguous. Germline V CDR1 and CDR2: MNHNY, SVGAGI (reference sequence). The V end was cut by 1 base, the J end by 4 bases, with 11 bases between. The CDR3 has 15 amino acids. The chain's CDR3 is CASSYWGAEGNTIYF. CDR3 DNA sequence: TGTGCCAGCAGTTACTGGGGAGCTGAAGGAAACACCATATATTTT.

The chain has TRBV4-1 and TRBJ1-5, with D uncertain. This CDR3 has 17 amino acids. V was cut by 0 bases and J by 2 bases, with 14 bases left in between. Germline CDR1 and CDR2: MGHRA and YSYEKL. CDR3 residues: CASSQDTPSGGNQPQHF. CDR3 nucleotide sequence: TGCGCCAGCAGCCAAGATACTCCCTCTGGAGGCAATCAGCCCCAGCATTTT.

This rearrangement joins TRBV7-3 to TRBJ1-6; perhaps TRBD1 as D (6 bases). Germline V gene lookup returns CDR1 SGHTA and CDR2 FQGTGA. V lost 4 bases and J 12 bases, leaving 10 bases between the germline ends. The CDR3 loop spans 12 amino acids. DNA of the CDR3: TGTGCCAGCAGCTCTGGGGGCCAACCCCTCCACTTT. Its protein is CASSSGGQPLHF.

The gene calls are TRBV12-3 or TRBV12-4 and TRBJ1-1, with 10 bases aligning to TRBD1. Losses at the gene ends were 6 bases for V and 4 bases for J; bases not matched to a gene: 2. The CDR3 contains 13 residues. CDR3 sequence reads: CASRTGGGTEAFF. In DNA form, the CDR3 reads TGTGCCAGCAGGACAGGGGGCGGCACTGAAGCTTTCTTT.